The entry that follows covers one TCR beta chain sequence. Sequencing used immunoSEQ multiplex PCR; TCRdb keeps in-frame clones, though not all of them. The profile shows a few hundred thousand clones, about nine tenths of them singletons. The sample belongs to a study of blood T cell repertoires in COVID-19. J lost 6 bases, V lost 3 bases, and 7 bases had no gene match. The CDR3 has 16 amino acids. Germline V lookup: CDR1 SGHNT, CDR2 YYREEE (reference sequence). Sequencing was carried out using PBMCs or T cells enriched from blood (not recorded which). This receptor was taken from a man younger than 30 with acute COVID-19. The chain carries TRBV5-4 and TRBJ2-2; 11 bases are a match to TRBD2. CDR3 bases: TGTGCCAGCAGCTCGGATCCGGGACTAGCGGCCGGGGAGCTGTTTTTT. Protein: CASSSDPGLAAGELFF. Full variable domain (remainder filled in from reference TRBV5-4 and TRBJ2-2): ETGVTQSPTHLIKTRGQQVTLRCSSQSGHNTVSWYQQALGQGPQFIFQYYREEENGRGNFPPRFSGLQFPNYSSELNVNALELDDSALYLCASSSDPGLAAGELFFGEGSRLTVL.